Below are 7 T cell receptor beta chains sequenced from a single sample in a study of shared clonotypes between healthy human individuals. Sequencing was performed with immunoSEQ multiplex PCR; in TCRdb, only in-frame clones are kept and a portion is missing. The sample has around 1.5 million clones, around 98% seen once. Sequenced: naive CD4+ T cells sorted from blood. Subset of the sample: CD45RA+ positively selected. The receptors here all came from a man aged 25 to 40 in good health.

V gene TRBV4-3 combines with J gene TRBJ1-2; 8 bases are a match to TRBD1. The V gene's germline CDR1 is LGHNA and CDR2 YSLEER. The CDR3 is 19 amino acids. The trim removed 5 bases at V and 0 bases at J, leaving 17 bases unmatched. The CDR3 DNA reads TGCGCCAGCAGCGACCTACTCCGGGCAGGGGGCGACGCTAACTATGGCTACACCTTC. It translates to CASSDLLRAGGDANYGYTF.

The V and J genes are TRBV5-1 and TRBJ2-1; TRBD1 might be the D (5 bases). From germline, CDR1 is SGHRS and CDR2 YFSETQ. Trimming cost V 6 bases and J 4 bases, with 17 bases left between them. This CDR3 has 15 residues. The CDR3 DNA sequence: TGCGCCAGCACCCTGGGGCGGCCCCTTTACAATGAGCAGTTCTTC. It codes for CASTLGRPLYNEQFF.

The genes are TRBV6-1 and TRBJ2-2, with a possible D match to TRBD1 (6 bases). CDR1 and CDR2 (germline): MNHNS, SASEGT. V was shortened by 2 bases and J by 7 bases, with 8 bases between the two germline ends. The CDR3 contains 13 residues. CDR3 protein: CASSERGFGELFF. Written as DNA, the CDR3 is TGTGCCAGCAGTGAAAGGGGGTTCGGGGAGCTGTTTTTT.

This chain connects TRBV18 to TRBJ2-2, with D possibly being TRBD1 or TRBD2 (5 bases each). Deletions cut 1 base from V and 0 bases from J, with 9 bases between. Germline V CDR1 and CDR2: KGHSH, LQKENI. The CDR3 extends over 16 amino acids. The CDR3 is CASSPRDVANTGELFF. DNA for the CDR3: TGTGCCAGCTCACCACGGGACGTTGCGAACACCGGGGAGCTGTTTTTT. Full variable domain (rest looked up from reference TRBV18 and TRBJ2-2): NAGVMQNPRHLVRRRGQEARLRCSPMKGHSHVYWYRQLPEEGLKFMVYLQKENIIDESGMPKERFSAEFPKEGPSILRIQQVVRGDSAAYFCASSPRDVANTGELFFGEGSRLTVL.

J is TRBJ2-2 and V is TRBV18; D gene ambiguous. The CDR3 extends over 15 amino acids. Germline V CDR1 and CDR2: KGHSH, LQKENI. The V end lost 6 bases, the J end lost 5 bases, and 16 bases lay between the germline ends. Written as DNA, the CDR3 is TGTGCCAGCTCCCGCAGGTGGATGGGGACCGGGGAGCTGTTTTTT. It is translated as CASSRRWMGTGELFF.

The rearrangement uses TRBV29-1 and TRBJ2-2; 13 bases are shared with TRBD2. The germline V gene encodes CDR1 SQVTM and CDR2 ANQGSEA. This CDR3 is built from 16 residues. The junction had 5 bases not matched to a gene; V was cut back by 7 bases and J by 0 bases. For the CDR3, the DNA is TGCAGCGCGGCGGGACTAGCGGGACCGAACACCGGGGAGCTGTTTTTT. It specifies CSAAGLAGPNTGELFF.

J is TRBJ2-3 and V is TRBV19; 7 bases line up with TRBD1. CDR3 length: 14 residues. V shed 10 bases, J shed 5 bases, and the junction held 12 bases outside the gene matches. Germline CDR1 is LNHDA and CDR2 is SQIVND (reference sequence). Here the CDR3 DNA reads TGTGCCACCGAGACAGGGAAGGTAGGAGATACGCAGTATTTT. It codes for CATETGKVGDTQYF.